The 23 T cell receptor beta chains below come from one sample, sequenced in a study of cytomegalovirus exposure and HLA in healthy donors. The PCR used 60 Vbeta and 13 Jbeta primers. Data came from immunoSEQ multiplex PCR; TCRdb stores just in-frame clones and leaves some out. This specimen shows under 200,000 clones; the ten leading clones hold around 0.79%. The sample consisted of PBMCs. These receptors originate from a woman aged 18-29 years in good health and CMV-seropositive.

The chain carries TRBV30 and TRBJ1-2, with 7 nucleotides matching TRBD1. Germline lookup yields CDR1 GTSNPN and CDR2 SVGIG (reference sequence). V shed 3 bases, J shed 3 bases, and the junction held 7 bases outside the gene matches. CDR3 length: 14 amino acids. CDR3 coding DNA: TGTGCCTGGAGCAAAGGACAGGTTTACTATGGCTACACCTTC. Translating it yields CAWSKGQVYYGYTF.

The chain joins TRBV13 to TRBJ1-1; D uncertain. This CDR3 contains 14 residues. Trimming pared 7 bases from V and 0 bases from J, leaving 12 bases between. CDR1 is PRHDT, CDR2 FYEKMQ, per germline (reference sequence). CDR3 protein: CASTSRGMNTEAFF. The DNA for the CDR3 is TGTGCCAGCACCTCCCGAGGGATGAACACTGAAGCTTTCTTT.

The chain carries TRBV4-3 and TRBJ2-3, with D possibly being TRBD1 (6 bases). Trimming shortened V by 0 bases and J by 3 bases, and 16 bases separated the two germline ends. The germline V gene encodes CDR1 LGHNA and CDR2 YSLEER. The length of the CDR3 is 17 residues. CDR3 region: CASSQDTLTGWTDTQYF. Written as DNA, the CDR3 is TGCGCCAGCAGCCAAGATACTTTAACAGGGTGGACAGATACGCAGTATTTT.

The CDR3 coding sequence is TGTGCCAGCAGCTTGGCCAGGGGGACAGAAGGCTACACCTTC. It yields the protein CASSLARGTEGYTF. The rearrangement uses TRBV5-5 and TRBJ1-2, with 7 bases matching TRBD1. Germline lookup yields CDR1 SGHKS and CDR2 YYEKEE (reference sequence). The CDR3 has 14 amino acids. V was pared by 0 bases and J by 8 bases, with 7 bases of the junction left unmatched.

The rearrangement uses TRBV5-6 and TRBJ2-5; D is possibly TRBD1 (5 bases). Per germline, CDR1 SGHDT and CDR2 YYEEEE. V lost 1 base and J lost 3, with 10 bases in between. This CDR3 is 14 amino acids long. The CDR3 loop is CASSLLTVKETQYF. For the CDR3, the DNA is TGTGCCAGCAGCTTGTTGACAGTGAAAGAGACCCAGTACTTC.

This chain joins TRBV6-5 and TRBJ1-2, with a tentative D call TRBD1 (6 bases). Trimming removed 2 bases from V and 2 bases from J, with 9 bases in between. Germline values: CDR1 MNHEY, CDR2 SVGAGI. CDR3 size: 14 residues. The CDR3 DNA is TGTGCCAGCAGTTACGACAGGAAGAACTATGGCTACACCTTC. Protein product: CASSYDRKNYGYTF.

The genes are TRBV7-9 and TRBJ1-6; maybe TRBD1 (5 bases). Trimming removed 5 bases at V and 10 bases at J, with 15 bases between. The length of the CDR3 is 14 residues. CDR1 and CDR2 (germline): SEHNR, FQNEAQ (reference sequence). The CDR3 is CASSKPQRGSPLHF. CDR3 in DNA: TGTGCCAGCAGCAAGCCCCAACGGGGGTCACCCCTCCACTTT. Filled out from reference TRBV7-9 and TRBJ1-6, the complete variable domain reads DTGVSQNPRHKITKRGQNVTFRCDPISEHNRLYWYRQTLGQGPEFLTYFQNEAQLEKSRLLSDRFSAERPKGSFSTLEIQRTEQGDSAMYLCASSKPQRGSPLHFGNGTRLTVT.

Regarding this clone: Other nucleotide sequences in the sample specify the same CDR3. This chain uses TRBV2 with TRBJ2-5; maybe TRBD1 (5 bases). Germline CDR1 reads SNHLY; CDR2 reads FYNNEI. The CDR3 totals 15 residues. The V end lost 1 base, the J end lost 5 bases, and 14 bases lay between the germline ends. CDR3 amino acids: CASSEEGAGRETQYF. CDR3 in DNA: TGTGCCAGCAGTGAAGAAGGAGCAGGGCGCGAGACCCAGTACTTC.

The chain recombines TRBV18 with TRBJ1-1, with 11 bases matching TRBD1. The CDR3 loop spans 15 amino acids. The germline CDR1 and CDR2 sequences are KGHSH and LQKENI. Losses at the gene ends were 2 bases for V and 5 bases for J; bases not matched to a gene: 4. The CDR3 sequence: CASSPSGQGGTEAFF. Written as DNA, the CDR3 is TGTGCCAGCTCACCATCGGGACAGGGGGGGACTGAAGCTTTCTTT.

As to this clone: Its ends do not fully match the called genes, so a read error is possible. CDR3 sequence (DNA): TGTGCTAGCAGCCTAGACAGGGATCTTTACACTTCGAACACTGAAGCTTTCTTT. Translated, it gives CASSLDRDLYTSNTEAFF. This sequence joins TRBV7-7 and TRBJ1-1, with 7 bases matching TRBD1. This CDR3 is built from 18 residues. Germline-derived CDR1 and CDR2 are SSHAT and FNYEAQ (reference sequence).

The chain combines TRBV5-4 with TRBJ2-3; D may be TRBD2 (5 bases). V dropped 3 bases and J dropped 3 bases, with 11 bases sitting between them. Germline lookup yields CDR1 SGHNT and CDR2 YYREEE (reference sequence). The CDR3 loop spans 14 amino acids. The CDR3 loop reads CASSSMTGTDTQYF. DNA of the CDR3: TGTGCCAGCAGCTCCATGACGGGGACAGATACGCAGTATTTT.

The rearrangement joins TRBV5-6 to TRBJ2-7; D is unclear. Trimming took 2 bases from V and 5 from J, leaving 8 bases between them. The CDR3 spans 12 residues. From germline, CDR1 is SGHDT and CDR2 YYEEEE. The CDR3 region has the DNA TGTGCCAGCAGCTTTTGGTCGGACGAGCAGTACTTC. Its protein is CASSFWSDEQYF.

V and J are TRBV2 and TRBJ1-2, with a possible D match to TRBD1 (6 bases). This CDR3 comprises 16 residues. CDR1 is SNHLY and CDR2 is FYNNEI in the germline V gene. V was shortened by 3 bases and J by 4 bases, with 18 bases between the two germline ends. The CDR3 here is CASSEMRGSQSYGYTF. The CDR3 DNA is TGTGCCAGCAGTGAGATGAGGGGGTCGCAGAGCTATGGCTACACCTTC.

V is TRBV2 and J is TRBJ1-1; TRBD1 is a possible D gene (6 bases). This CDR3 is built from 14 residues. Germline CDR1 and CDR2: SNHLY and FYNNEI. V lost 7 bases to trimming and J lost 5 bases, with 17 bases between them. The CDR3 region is CASKGGLIWTEAFF. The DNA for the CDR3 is TGTGCCAGCAAAGGGGGTCTAATATGGACTGAAGCTTTCTTT.

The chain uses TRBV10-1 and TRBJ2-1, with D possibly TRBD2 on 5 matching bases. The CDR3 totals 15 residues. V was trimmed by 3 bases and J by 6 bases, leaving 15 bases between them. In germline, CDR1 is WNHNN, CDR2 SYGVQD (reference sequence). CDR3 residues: CASSEPLTSGNEQFF. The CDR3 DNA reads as TGCGCCAGCAGTGAACCCTTAACCAGCGGCAATGAGCAGTTCTTC.

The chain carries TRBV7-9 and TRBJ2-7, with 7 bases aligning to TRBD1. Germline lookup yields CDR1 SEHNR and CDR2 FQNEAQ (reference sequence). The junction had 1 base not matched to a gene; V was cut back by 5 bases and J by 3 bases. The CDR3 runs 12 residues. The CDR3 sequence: CASSDRDYEQYF. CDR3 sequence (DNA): TGTGCCAGCAGCGACAGGGACTACGAGCAGTACTTC.

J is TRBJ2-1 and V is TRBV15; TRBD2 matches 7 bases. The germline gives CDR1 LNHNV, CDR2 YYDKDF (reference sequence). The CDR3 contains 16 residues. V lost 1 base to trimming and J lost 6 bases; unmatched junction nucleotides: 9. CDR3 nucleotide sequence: TGTGCCACCAGCAGAGGATCTGGACTAGAAGCCAATGAGCAGTTCTTC. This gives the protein CATSRGSGLEANEQFF. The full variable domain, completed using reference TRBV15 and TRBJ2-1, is DAMVIQNPRYQVTQFGKPVTLSCSQTLNHNVMYWYQQKSSQAPKLLFHYYDKDFNNEADTPDNFQSRRPNTSFCFLDIRSPGLGDTAMYLCATSRGSGLEANEQFFGPGTRLTVL.

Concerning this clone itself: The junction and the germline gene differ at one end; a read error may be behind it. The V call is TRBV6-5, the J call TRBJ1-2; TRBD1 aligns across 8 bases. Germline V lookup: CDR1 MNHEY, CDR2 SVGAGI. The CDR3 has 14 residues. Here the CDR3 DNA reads TGTGCCAGCACCCGAAGGCGGACAGGGAGAGGCTCCACCTTC. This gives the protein CASTRRRTGRGSTF.

CDR3 sequence reads: CATSRGPQETQYF. DNA for the CDR3: TGTGCCACCAGCAGAGGGCCTCAAGAGACCCAGTACTTC. The chain uses TRBV15 and TRBJ2-5; no reliable D call. This CDR3 is 13 amino acids long. Per the germline V gene, CDR1 is LNHNV and CDR2 is YYDKDF (reference sequence). With 1 base removed from V and 2 bases from J, the gap between germline ends came to 5 bases.

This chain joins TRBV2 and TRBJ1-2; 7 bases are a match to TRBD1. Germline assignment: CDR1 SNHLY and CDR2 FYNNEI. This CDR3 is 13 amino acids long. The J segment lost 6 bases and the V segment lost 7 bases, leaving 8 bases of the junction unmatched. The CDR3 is CASNLDREHGYTF. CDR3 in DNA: TGTGCCAGCAACCTCGACAGGGAGCATGGCTACACCTTC.

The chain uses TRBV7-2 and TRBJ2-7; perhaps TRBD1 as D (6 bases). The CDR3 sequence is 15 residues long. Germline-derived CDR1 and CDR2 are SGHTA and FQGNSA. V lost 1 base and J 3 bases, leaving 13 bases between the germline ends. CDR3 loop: CASSLGPGVDYEQYF. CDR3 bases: TGTGCCAGCAGCTTAGGGCCAGGGGTAGACTACGAGCAGTACTTC.

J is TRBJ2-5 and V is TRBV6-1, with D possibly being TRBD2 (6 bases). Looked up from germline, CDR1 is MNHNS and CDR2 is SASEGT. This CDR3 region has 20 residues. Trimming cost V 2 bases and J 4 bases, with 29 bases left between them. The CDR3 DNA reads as TGTGCCAGCAGTGAATTTATCTACGGGAGTTTGATCCCCCGGGCAGAGACCCAGTACTTC. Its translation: CASSEFIYGSLIPRAETQYF.

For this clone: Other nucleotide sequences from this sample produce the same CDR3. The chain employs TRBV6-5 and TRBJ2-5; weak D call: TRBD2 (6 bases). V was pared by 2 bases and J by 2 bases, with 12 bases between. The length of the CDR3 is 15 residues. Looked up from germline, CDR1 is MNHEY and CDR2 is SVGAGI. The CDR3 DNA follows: TGTGCCAGCAGTTACAAGGGGAGGCCACAAGAGACCCAGTACTTC. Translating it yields CASSYKGRPQETQYF.